Listed below are T cell receptor beta chains from one sample, sequenced in a study of T cell responses to AZD1222 COVID-19 vaccine. Sequencing was performed with immunoSEQ multiplex PCR; in TCRdb, only in-frame clones are kept and a portion is missing. This table holds around 120,000 clones, approximately 92% found once. This material consisted of peripheral blood, taken on day 0 of AZD1222 vaccination. The receptors were sampled from an adult in good health. The CDR3 runs from the conserved cysteine through the conserved F or W. Each record gives: D gene, clone size, V gene, J gene, CDR3 protein, CDR3 DNA. The D gene is left open where the match is weak. A row's size may be missing; if present it is once, few, many or a size class.

D: .; size: .; V: TRBV27; J: TRBJ1-4; CDR3: CASSWGQNNEKLFF; DNA: TGTGCCAGCAGTTGGGGGCAGAATAATGAAAAACTGTTTTTT
D: TRBD1; size: .; V: TRBV19; J: TRBJ1-5; CDR3: CASTRTGGNQPQHF; DNA: TGTGCCAGTACCAGGACAGGGGGCAATCAGCCCCAGCATTTT
D: .; size: .; V: TRBV27; J: TRBJ2-5; CDR3: CASSSPGGPQETQYF; DNA: TGTGCCAGCAGTTCCCCGGGGGGCCCCCAAGAGACCCAGTACTTC
D: TRBD1; size: .; V: TRBV6-5; J: TRBJ1-2; CDR3: CASSSSTGGNGYTF; DNA: TGTGCCAGCAGTTCCTCGACAGGGGGCAATGGCTACACCTTC
D: TRBD1; size: .; V: TRBV19; J: TRBJ1-2; CDR3: CATELDRGGGYTF; DNA: TGTGCCACCGAGCTGGACAGGGGAGGAGGCTACACCTTC
D: .; size: once; V: TRBV21-1; J: TRBJ2-7; CDR3: CASRIVGEDSYEQYF; DNA: TGTGCCAGCAGAATTGTAGGGGAAGACTCCTACGAGCAGTACTTC
D: TRBD1; size: .; V: TRBV6-5; J: TRBJ2-1; CDR3: CASRPPGQGYNEQFF; DNA: TGTGCCAGCAGACCTCCGGGACAGGGATACAATGAGCAGTTCTTC
D: TRBD2; size: .; V: TRBV7-7; J: TRBJ2-5; CDR3: CASSLVYSGGLSQETQYF; DNA: TGTGCCAGCAGCTTAGTATACAGCGGGGGCCTAAGCCAAGAGACCCAGTACTTC
D: TRBD1; size: once; V: TRBV2; J: TRBJ2-7; CDR3: CASSLGTVSYEQYF; DNA: TGTGCCAGCAGCCTCGGGACAGTTTCCTACGAGCAGTACTTC
D: .; size: .; V: TRBV28; J: TRBJ1-1; CDR3: CASSPGWQGRPEAFF; DNA: TGTGCCAGCAGCCCCGGTTGGCAGGGGAGACCTGAAGCTTTCTTT
D: .; size: .; V: TRBV6-5; J: TRBJ1-6; CDR3: CASSYFRQAVSPLHF; DNA: TGTGCCAGCAGTTACTTCCGACAGGCGGTTTCACCCCTCCACTTT
D: .; size: .; V: TRBV7-2; J: TRBJ2-5; CDR3: CASSSSWLVQETQYF; DNA: TGTGCCAGCAGCTCTAGTTGGCTAGTCCAAGAGACCCAGTACTTC
D: .; size: .; V: TRBV3-1/TRBV3-2; J: TRBJ1-5; CDR3: CALKKGCNQPQHF; DNA: TGTGCCCTCAAGAAGGGATGCAATCAGCCCCAGCATTTT
D: .; size: .; V: TRBV5-1; J: TRBJ1-1; CDR3: CASSLAPGEMNTEAFF; DNA: TGCGCCAGCAGCTTGGCCCCAGGAGAGATGAACACTGAAGCTTTCTTT
D: .; size: .; V: TRBV7-3; J: TRBJ2-5; CDR3: CASSTGLGETQYF; DNA: TGTGCCAGCAGCACCGGGTTAGGGGAGACCCAGTACTTC
D: .; size: .; V: TRBV7-2; J: TRBJ1-2; CDR3: CASSSETGTYGYTF; DNA: TGTGCCAGCAGCTCCGAAACAGGGACCTATGGCTACACCTTC
D: .; size: .; V: TRBV7-3; J: TRBJ1-1; CDR3: CASSLTGNTEAFF; DNA: TGTGCCAGCAGCTTGACAGGGAACACTGAAGCTTTCTTT
D: TRBD1; size: .; V: TRBV6-2/TRBV6-3; J: TRBJ1-2; CDR3: CASSPGGGYGYTF; DNA: TGTGCCAGCAGTCCAGGGGGCGGCTATGGCTACACCTTC
D: .; size: .; V: TRBV9; J: TRBJ2-2; CDR3: CASSPTGWYTGELFF; DNA: TGTGCCAGCAGCCCGACGGGGTGGTACACCGGGGAGCTGTTTTTT
D: .; size: once; V: TRBV4-3; J: TRBJ2-2; CDR3: CASSQRTGTAGTGELFF; DNA: TGCGCCAGCAGCCAAAGAACCGGGACGGCGGGGACCGGGGAGCTGTTTTTT
D: .; size: .; V: TRBV18; J: TRBJ1-1; CDR3: CASKGGLNTEAFF; DNA: TGTGCCAGCAAGGGGGGCCTGAACACTGAAGCTTTCTTT
D: TRBD1; size: .; V: TRBV7-2; J: TRBJ1-5; CDR3: CASSPKGQGDQPQHF; DNA: TGTGCCAGCAGCCCTAAAGGACAGGGTGATCAGCCCCAGCATTTT
D: TRBD1; size: .; V: TRBV29-1; J: TRBJ2-7; CDR3: CSVDSVGDRGYEQYF; DNA: TGCAGCGTTGATAGTGTCGGGGACAGGGGTTACGAGCAGTACTTC
D: .; size: .; V: TRBV11-1; J: TRBJ2-7; CDR3: CASSFGRLGEQYF; DNA: TGTGCCAGCAGCTTCGGACGGCTTGGCGAGCAGTACTTC
D: TRBD1; size: .; V: TRBV27; J: TRBJ1-5; CDR3: CASSLVGTAKNQPQHF; DNA: TGTGCCAGCAGTTTAGTCGGGACAGCTAAGAATCAGCCCCAGCATTTT
D: .; size: .; V: TRBV27; J: TRBJ2-5; CDR3: CASRTGVQETQYF; DNA: TGTGCCAGCAGGACAGGTGTGCAAGAGACCCAGTACTTC
D: TRBD1; size: .; V: TRBV6-1; J: TRBJ1-1; CDR3: CASSEALDRETFF; DNA: TGTGCCAGCAGTGAAGCGCTGGACAGGGAGACTTTCTTT
D: .; size: .; V: TRBV28; J: TRBJ2-7; CDR3: CASIGEPRLGLNEQYF; DNA: TGTGCCAGCATAGGGGAACCCCGGTTAGGTCTCAACGAGCAGTACTTC
D: .; size: .; V: TRBV19; J: TRBJ1-1; CDR3: CASSIQGTTTEAFF; DNA: TGTGCCAGTAGTATCCAAGGGACAACCACTGAAGCTTTCTTT
D: .; size: .; V: TRBV2; J: TRBJ2-1; CDR3: CASSEASGGYNEQFF; DNA: TGTGCCAGCAGTGAAGCTTCAGGCGGCTACAATGAGCAGTTCTTC
D: .; size: .; V: TRBV28; J: TRBJ1-1; CDR3: CASSLVAASAGAFF; DNA: TGTGCCAGCAGTTTAGTGGCCGCGTCAGCTGGAGCTTTCTTT
D: .; size: .; V: TRBV7-9; J: TRBJ2-1; CDR3: CASSYSGIQNEQFF; DNA: TGTGCCAGCAGCTATTCAGGAATCCAAAATGAGCAGTTCTTC
D: .; size: .; V: TRBV30; J: TRBJ1-3; CDR3: CAWVKGHKATIYF; DNA: TGTGCCTGGGTTAAAGGACATAAGGCGACCATATATTTT
D: .; size: .; V: TRBV7-2; J: TRBJ1-3; CDR3: CASSFSWTGNTIYF; DNA: TGTGCCAGCAGCTTCTCGTGGACTGGAAACACCATATATTTT
D: .; size: .; V: TRBV20-1; J: TRBJ2-7; CDR3: CSALGGYEQYF; DNA: TGCAGTGCCCTCGGTGGCTACGAGCAGTACTTC